The 27 T cell receptor beta chains below were found in one sample sequenced in a study of T cell repertoires in ileal Crohn's disease. Profiled with immunoSEQ multiplex PCR; TCRdb holds only in-frame clones, not every one. The table includes some 15,000 clones, 65% to 85% detected once. Time point indicated: neoterminal ileum biopsy at postoperative endoscopy, about 6 months after surgery. The material sequenced was ileal tissue. These receptors were obtained from an adult with Crohn's disease.

The chain combines TRBV2 with TRBJ2-1, with 10 bases that match TRBD2. In germline, CDR1 is SNHLY, CDR2 FYNNEI. The length of the CDR3 is 14 residues. V dropped 6 bases and J dropped 6; count of bases not matched to a gene: 5. The CDR3 DNA reads TGTGCCAGCAGGAGACTAGCGGGTCTCAATGAGCAGTTCTTC. Its translation is CASRRLAGLNEQFF.

The rearrangement links TRBV7-2 to TRBJ1-2, with 8 bases fitting TRBD1. The germline V gene encodes CDR1 SGHTA and CDR2 FQGNSA. V lost 0 bases to trimming and J lost 4 bases; unmatched junction nucleotides: 7. The CDR3 has 16 amino acids. The CDR3 region is CASSLAGTGTFYGYTF. CDR3 sequence (DNA): TGTGCCAGCAGCTTAGCGGGGACAGGAACCTTCTATGGCTACACCTTC.

This chain uses TRBV15 with TRBJ1-4; D not resolved. In germline, CDR1 is LNHNV, CDR2 YYDKDF (reference sequence). V lost 1 base and J 7 bases, leaving 7 bases between the germline ends. The CDR3 is 13 residues long. This CDR3 reads CATSRGPGEKLFF. DNA of the CDR3: TGTGCCACCAGCAGAGGACCGGGTGAAAAACTGTTTTTT.

This chain joins TRBV14 and TRBJ2-6, with 8 positions matching TRBD1. The CDR3 consists of 19 residues. Germline trimming cut 1 base from V and 2 bases from J; bases unmatched to any gene: 10. In germline, CDR1 is SGHDN, CDR2 FVKESK. CDR3 protein: CASSQGLRNRGTGANVLTF. CDR3 sequence (DNA): TGTGCCAGCAGCCAAGGTCTCCGGAACAGGGGGACTGGGGCCAACGTCCTGACTTTC.

In this sample, this clone turned up a few times. The CDR3 DNA sequence: TGTGCCAGCAGCGCAACGGGACACCTGAACACCGGGGAGCTGTTTTTT. The encoded protein is CASSATGHLNTGELFF. The chain uses TRBV7-2 and TRBJ2-2, with a weak D call TRBD1 (6 bases). This CDR3 region has 16 residues. From germline, CDR1 is SGHTA and CDR2 FQGNSA. Trimming removed 5 bases at V and 1 base at J, with 14 bases between.

The genes are TRBV19 and TRBJ1-2; a weak D match, TRBD1 (6 bases). The ends were cut back, 8 bases at V and 6 bases at J, with 13 bases in the middle. CDR3 length: 12 amino acids. Per the germline V gene, CDR1 is LNHDA and CDR2 is SQIVND (reference sequence). CDR3 in amino acids: CASGGGLDGYTF. The DNA of the CDR3 is TGTGCCAGTGGCGGGGGGCTGGATGGCTACACCTTC.

This chain joins TRBV10-2 and TRBJ2-5; D remains ambiguous. Germline V gene lookup returns CDR1 WSHSY and CDR2 SAAADI. This CDR3 has 13 amino acids. Trimming stripped 2 bases from V and 5 bases from J, with 9 bases between. The CDR3 DNA reads TGCGCCAGCAGTGAGGCCCCCCGGGAGACCCAGTACTTC. Residues: CASSEAPRETQYF.

This clone was counted only a few times. This rearrangement joins TRBV7-9 to TRBJ1-2; 10 bases are shared with TRBD1. This CDR3 has 15 amino acids. The V gene end was trimmed by 5 bases and the J gene end by 8 bases; junction bases not matched to a gene: 11. Germline CDR1 and CDR2: SEHNR and FQNEAQ (reference sequence). The CDR3 DNA is TGTGCCAGCAGCGCCCGGACAGGGGGAGAAGAGGGCTACACCTTC. It codes for CASSARTGGEEGYTF.

This clone was seen more than once but under ten times. CDR3 DNA: TGTGCCAGCAGTGTCTCGACTCCTAATGAAAAACTGTTTTTT. It yields the protein CASSVSTPNEKLFF. The genes are TRBV6-1 and TRBJ1-4; D unresolved. The V end was cut by 4 bases, the J end by 3 bases, with 9 bases between. From germline, CDR1 is MNHNS and CDR2 SASEGT. The CDR3 is made up of 14 amino acids.

This sequence joins TRBV25-1 and TRBJ1-1; TRBD1 aligns across 7 bases. CDR3 size: 15 residues. Trimming at V came to 3 bases and at J to 1 base, leaving 5 bases not matched to a gene. CDR1 is MGHDK, CDR2 SYGVNS, per germline. The CDR3 protein is CASSDLGTENTEAFF. The CDR3 region has the DNA TGTGCCAGCAGTGATTTGGGGACAGAGAACACTGAAGCTTTCTTT.

The genes are TRBV6-1 and TRBJ1-6; 7 bases map to TRBD1. The CDR3 sequence is 15 residues long. Looked up from germline, CDR1 is MNHNS and CDR2 is SASEGT. After removal of 3 bases from V and 7 bases from J, the junction contained 6 bases not matched to a gene. The DNA of the CDR3 is TGTGCCAGCAGTGATCCAGGGGGGAGGAATTCACCCCTCCACTTT. This translates into CASSDPGGRNSPLHF.

The V gene is TRBV19, the J gene TRBJ1-3; no firm D call. CDR1 LNHDA and CDR2 SQIVND come from the germline V gene (reference sequence). V was shortened by 10 bases and J by 4 bases, with 11 bases between the two germline ends. This CDR3 contains 12 residues. CDR3 loop: CATKAGGNTIYF. The CDR3 coding sequence is TGTGCCACCAAGGCGGGGGGAAACACCATATATTTT. Using reference TRBV19 and TRBJ1-3 for the parts outside the CDR3, the full variable domain is DGGITQSPKYLFRKEGQNVTLSCEQNLNHDAMYWYRQDPGQGLRLIYYSQIVNDFQKGDIAEGYSVSREKKESFPLTVTSAQKNPTAFYLCATKAGGNTIYFGEGSWLTVV.

This chain connects TRBV5-1 to TRBJ2-7, with 7 bases lining up with TRBD1. This CDR3 has 16 residues. The germline V gene has CDR1 SGHRS and CDR2 YFSETQ. The ends lost 0 bases at V and 5 bases at J; junction bases unmatched: 11. CDR3 DNA sequence: TGCGCCAGCAGCTTGGGTAAAACCGGGACAGCGGACGAGCAGTACTTC. This sequence encodes CASSLGKTGTADEQYF. Based on the CDR3 plus reference TRBV5-1 and TRBJ2-7, the full variable domain is KAGVTQTPRYLIKTRGQQVTLSCSPISGHRSVSWYQQTPGQGLQFLFEYFSETQRNKGNFPGRFSGRQFSNSRSEMNVSTLELGDSALYLCASSLGKTGTADEQYFGPGTRLTVT.

The J gene is TRBJ1-1, the V gene TRBV25-1; D may be TRBD1 (5 bases). The length of the CDR3 is 11 residues. Trimming pared 6 bases from V and 7 bases from J, leaving 9 bases between. Germline V lookup: CDR1 MGHDK, CDR2 SYGVNS. CDR3 in amino acids: CASSEGLEAFF. CDR3 sequence (DNA): TGTGCCAGCAGCGAGGGGCTTGAAGCTTTCTTT.

This clone is a singleton in its sample. This sequence joins TRBV6-5 and TRBJ2-7; tentative D call: TRBD1 (7 bases). This CDR3 is 13 amino acids long. From germline, CDR1 is MNHEY and CDR2 SVGAGI. V lost 7 bases to trimming and J lost 6 bases, with 16 bases between them. The CDR3, as DNA: TGTGCCAGCACCCAGGGGGGCAGTCGCGAGCAGTACTTC. It translates to CASTQGGSREQYF.

This chain connects TRBV5-1 to TRBJ1-5; D may be TRBD1 (5 bases). From germline, CDR1 is SGHRS and CDR2 YFSETQ. This CDR3 is built from 15 residues. V lost 1 base to trimming and J lost 0 bases, with 8 bases between them. DNA of the CDR3: TGCGCCAGCAGCTTGTCCGGGACTAGCAATCAGCCCCAGCATTTT. Its protein is CASSLSGTSNQPQHF.

The chain uses TRBV30 and TRBJ2-7; the D is unclear. The CDR3 is 12 residues long. CDR1 and CDR2 (germline): GTSNPN, SVGIG (reference sequence). V lost 6 bases to trimming and J lost 0 bases, with 9 bases between them. The CDR3 protein is CACMGSSYEQYF. The DNA of the CDR3 is TGTGCCTGCATGGGTTCCTCCTACGAGCAGTACTTC.

This rearrangement joins TRBV6-5 to TRBJ2-2, with D possibly called TRBD1 or TRBD2 (6 bases each). The CDR3 consists of 14 residues. V lost 5 bases, J lost 4 bases, and 11 bases lay in between. CDR1 and CDR2 from the germline V gene are MNHEY and SVGAGI. The CDR3 nucleotides are TGTGCCAGCAGTCCGAGGGGGGTCACCGGGGAGCTGTTTTTT. It is translated as CASSPRGVTGELFF.

The rearrangement joins TRBV6-1 to TRBJ1-2; D unresolved. CDR1 is MNHNS and CDR2 is SASEGT in the germline V gene. V was pared by 2 bases and J by 4 bases, with 11 bases between. The CDR3 has 14 residues. DNA for the CDR3: TGTGCCAGCAGTGAAAAAGGTTGGGCCTATGGCTACACCTTC. Protein sequence: CASSEKGWAYGYTF.

The gene calls are TRBV27 and TRBJ1-2; 7 positions match TRBD1. The CDR3 has 15 residues. Trimming cost V 3 bases and J 4 bases; bases outside gene matches: 8. In germline, CDR1 is MNHEY, CDR2 SMNVEV (reference sequence). Here the CDR3 DNA reads TGTGCCAGCAGTTTTGAAGGGGGCTCCAGCTATGGCTACACCTTC. Encoded protein: CASSFEGGSSYGYTF.

This clone was counted only a few times. This rearrangement joins TRBV30 to TRBJ1-4; maybe TRBD1 (5 bases). The CDR3 has 13 amino acids. The germline gives CDR1 GTSNPN, CDR2 SVGIG (reference sequence). Trimming stripped 2 bases from V and 4 bases from J, with 8 bases between. CDR3 sequence reads: CAWSRGYNEKLFF. The DNA of the CDR3 is TGTGCCTGGAGTAGGGGCTATAATGAAAAACTGTTTTTT.

The rearrangement joins TRBV28 to TRBJ1-5; TRBD1 matches 10 bases. Looked up from germline, CDR1 is MDHEN and CDR2 is SYDVKM. This CDR3 region has 17 residues. After removal of 5 bases from V and 5 bases from J, the junction contained 12 bases not matched to a gene. The CDR3 DNA reads TGTGCCAGCAGTCGGGACAGGGGACAACCGGTCCATCAGCCCCAGCATTTT. This sequence encodes CASSRDRGQPVHQPQHF.

V is TRBV7-2 and J is TRBJ1-3; the D is unclear. V dropped 5 bases and J dropped 0 bases, with 11 bases sitting between them. The CDR3 spans 15 residues. Per the germline V gene, CDR1 is SGHTA and CDR2 is FQGNSA. DNA of the CDR3: TGTGCCAGCAGCAGAAGGGATAACTCTGGAAACACCATATATTTT. This translates into CASSRRDNSGNTIYF.

The chain links TRBV4-1 to TRBJ2-7, with D maybe TRBD1 (6 bases). V lost 0 bases and J 6 bases, leaving 12 bases between the germline ends. This CDR3 has 14 amino acids. Germline CDR1 MGHRA, CDR2 YSYEKL. The CDR3: CASSQDTGRLEQYF. The DNA for the CDR3 is TGCGCCAGCAGCCAAGACACAGGGCGGCTCGAGCAGTACTTC.

This sequence joins TRBV9 and TRBJ1-4, with unresolved D. Trimming removed 3 bases from V and 0 bases from J, with 9 bases in between. Per germline, CDR1 SGDLS and CDR2 YYNGEE. The CDR3 runs 15 residues. The CDR3 region is CASSASVTTNEKLFF. CDR3 nucleotides: TGTGCCAGCAGCGCCTCAGTGACAACTAATGAAAAACTGTTTTTT.

This rearrangement joins TRBV5-4 to TRBJ2-2; D is perhaps TRBD2 (6 bases). With 0 bases removed from V and 4 bases from J, the gap between germline ends came to 10 bases. The CDR3 is made up of 15 amino acids. Germline V lookup: CDR1 SGHNT, CDR2 YYREEE (reference sequence). DNA of the CDR3: TGTGCCAGCAGCTTGGTGGCGGGGATCACCGGGGAGCTGTTTTTT. It encodes CASSLVAGITGELFF.

This chain connects TRBV4-2 to TRBJ1-4, with 11 bases fitting TRBD1. In germline, CDR1 is LGHNA, CDR2 YNFKEQ. The V segment lost 1 base and the J segment 7 bases; nucleotides outside the gene matches: 2. The CDR3 runs 15 residues. CDR3 DNA: TGTGCCAGCAGCCAAGGGGGGACAGGGGGTGAAAAACTGTTTTTT. Protein product: CASSQGGTGGEKLFF.